The following is a TCR beta chain sequence with its context. Antigen specificity is unknown. These data are taken from a study of T cell responses to AZD1222 COVID-19 vaccine. Both about-4-week and about-12-week second-dose recipients were combined. Whole-study results and caveats: Only a handful of AZD1222 recipients were seropositive at baseline. It was only after the peak T cell response that any repertoires were sampled.

The repertoire was sequenced with immunoSEQ multiplex PCR; TCRdb's copy has only in-frame clones and lacks some. The table records 45,000 to 50,000 clones, approximately 89% of them present only once. With 3 bases removed from V and 7 bases from J, the gap between germline ends came to 16 bases. Per germline, CDR1 SQVTM and CDR2 ANQGSEA. This CDR3 region has 13 residues. The sequencing here drew on peripheral blood, taken 28 days after the second AZD1222 dose. The TCR comes from an adult who received the AZD1222 COVID-19 vaccine. The chain has TRBV29-1 and TRBJ2-7; D possibly corresponds to TRBD2 (7 bases). CDR3 bases: TGCAGCGTTGACGAGGGGGGGTCGACGGAGCAGTACTTC. Translation: CSVDEGGSTEQYF.